This note documents a single T cell receptor beta chain sequence. Repertoires were generated with immunoSEQ multiplex PCR, while TCRdb's copy carries only in-frame clones and drops some. Here the sample spans 410,000 or so clones, about 88% being singletons. This sample is part of a study of blood T cell repertoires in COVID-19. CDR1 is GTSNPN and CDR2 is SVGIG in the germline V gene (reference sequence). The junction had 12 bases not matched to a gene; V was cut back by 4 bases and J by 8 bases. The CDR3 spans 14 residues. The receptor comes from a woman in her thirties or forties with COVID-19, enrolled during active disease. The chain joins TRBV30 to TRBJ1-2, with TRBD1 identical over 8 bases. Sequences were obtained from peripheral blood. CDR3 sequence: CAWTVRGLSRGYTF. CDR3 coding DNA: TGTGCCTGGACCGTCAGGGGGCTAAGCAGAGGCTACACCTTC.